The T cell receptor beta chain under discussion was sequenced for a study of early T cells in non-severe SARS-CoV-2 infection. Study overall: Alpha and beta chains were unpaired, from unsorted whole-blood bulk RNA. Overall study findings and caveats: A preference for anti-spike CD8 responses marked VDJdb matching, which missed private and CD4 specificities.

About this clonotype itself: The antigen is undetermined. A single base separates this from a much larger clone, so it may be a read error.

Attachment of unique molecular identifiers to individual cDNA molecules was performed. From the 5' RACE reads, TCRdb called clonotypes with MiXCR, one entry per CDR3 protein. The table has 55,000 to 70,000 distinct CDR3 sequences, over 4% seen once. V gave up 8 bases and J gave up 9 bases, with 14 bases separating them. The CDR3 is made up of 13 amino acids. V gene TRBV12-3 or TRBV12-4 combines with J gene TRBJ1-6, with D possibly TRBD1 on 6 matching bases. The sample was whole blood. This TCR came from an adult who was a healthcare worker with PCR-confirmed SARS-CoV-2 infection or an uninfected control (not recorded which). The CDR3 is CASGDRKGSPLHF. As DNA, the CDR3 is TGTGCCAGCGGTGACAGGAAAGGTTCACCCCTCCACTTT.